This T cell receptor beta chain emerged from a study of vaccination and CD4 T cells after COVID-19. Looking at the study overall: Timing of post-vaccine sample collection was a median about 79 days after dose two, with a range of 14 to 241. The study's findings and limits: Looking at convalescent patients, 304 of their 307 vaccine-specific clones were spike mono-reactive.

Sequencing of DNA taken from cultured CD4+ T cells relied on the Oncomine TCR Beta short-read assay. TCRdb re-analysed the PCR reads in MiXCR, keeping a single row per CDR3 protein. This sample yields 10,000 to 13,000 distinct CDR3 sequences, of which roughly a third are seen a single time; more than 7% belongs to the top ten. In its sample, this clonotype was seen a few times. The antigen remains undetermined. Germline lookup yields CDR1 KGHDR and CDR2 SFDVKD. V shed 3 bases and J 8 bases; nucleotides not matched to a gene: 4. The CDR3 contains 15 residues. Treatment indicated: 10-day PBMC culture with coronavirus spike peptide pools or control peptides (ViraFEST assay).

This chain joins TRBV24-1 and TRBJ1-5; 12 positions agree with TRBD1. The clonotype was recovered from a human donor who had recovered from COVID-19. Sequences were obtained from CD4+ T cells from blood, cultured in vitro. CDR3 nucleotide sequence: TGTGCCACCAGTGATCCCGGGACAGGGGGCGAGCCCCAGCATTTT. It is translated as CATSDPGTGGEPQHF.